This TCR beta chain was retrieved from a study of T cell repertoires in cytomegalovirus infection. General study results and limits: Clonotypes of TCR beta that were HLA-C-restricted and CMV-specific dominated the ex vivo response.

This clonotype came up a few times. The antigen remains undetermined. From the reads, TCRdb called clonotypes with MiXCR, one entry per CDR3 protein. The repertoire includes around 630,000 distinct CDR3 sequences, 20% to 25% of them detected once, and 8% sits in the top ten. Germline CDR1 and CDR2: SGHDT and YYEEEE. The CDR3 length is 14 residues. Trimming shortened V by 0 bases and J by 0 bases, and 7 bases separated the two germline ends. The chain is built from TRBV5-6 and TRBJ2-7; D unresolved. This clonotype originated in a human donor in good health (CMV status not recorded). Some clones in this sample may be carry-over from other donors' samples. The material sequenced was CD8+ T cells from PBMCs. CDR3: CASSLVSSSYEQYF. The CDR3 DNA follows: TGTGCCAGCAGCTTGGTTTCCAGCTCCTACGAGCAGTACTTC.